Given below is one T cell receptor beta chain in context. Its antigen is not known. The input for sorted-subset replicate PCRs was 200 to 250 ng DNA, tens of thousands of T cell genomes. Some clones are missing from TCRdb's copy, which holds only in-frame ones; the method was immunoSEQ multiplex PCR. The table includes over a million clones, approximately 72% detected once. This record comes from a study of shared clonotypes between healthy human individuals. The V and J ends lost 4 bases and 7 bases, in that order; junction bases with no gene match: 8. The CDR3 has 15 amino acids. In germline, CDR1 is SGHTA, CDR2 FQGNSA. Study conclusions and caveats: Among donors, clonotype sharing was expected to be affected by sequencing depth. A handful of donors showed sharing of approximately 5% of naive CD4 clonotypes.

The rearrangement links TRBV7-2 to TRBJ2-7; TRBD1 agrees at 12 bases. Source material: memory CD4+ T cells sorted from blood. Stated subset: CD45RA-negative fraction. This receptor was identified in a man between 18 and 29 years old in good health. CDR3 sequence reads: CASSSVGTGGVEQYF. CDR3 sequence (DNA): TGTGCCAGCAGCTCGGTGGGGACAGGGGGCGTTGAGCAGTACTTC.